The 28 T cell receptor beta chains given below trace back to one sample, sequenced in a study of CD8 T cells in ankylosing spondylitis. TCRdb reprocessed the 5' RACE reads with MiXCR, giving one entry per CDR3 protein. The sample lists fewer than 500,000 distinct CDR3 sequences; 20% to 25% were seen once. Findings and limits, study-wide: Typical of ankylosing spondylitis blood, it appeared, was a TCR beta motif of eight highly homologous variants.

These receptors have no identified antigens. Material: blood, either unsorted or a sorted T cell fraction (not recorded which). The receptors derive from a male donor with ankylosing spondylitis.

The V call is TRBV10-3, the J call TRBJ2-7; D assignment may be TRBD1 or TRBD2 (6 bases each). V lost 0 bases and J 4 bases, leaving 22 bases between the germline ends. Germline CDR1 and CDR2: ENHRY and SYGVKD. The CDR3 is 18 residues long. The CDR3 region has the DNA TGTGCCATCAGTGAGTCGATAAATCTGGGCAGGGGAGGTTACGAGCAGTACTTC. The encoded protein is CAISESINLGRGGYEQYF.

V usage is TRBV6-2 or TRBV6-3 and J usage is TRBJ2-1, with 13 bases aligning to TRBD2. The J segment lost 0 bases and the V segment lost 7 bases, leaving 9 bases of the junction unmatched. CDR1 is MNHEY and CDR2 is SVGEGT in the germline V gene. The CDR3 is made up of 18 amino acids. CDR3 sequence: CASIDGLAGASSYNEQFF. The DNA for the CDR3 is TGTGCCAGCATAGATGGACTAGCGGGAGCGAGCTCCTACAATGAGCAGTTCTTC.

The chain employs TRBV12-3 or TRBV12-4 and TRBJ2-1, with TRBD2 identical over 9 bases. With V trimmed by 6 bases and J by 5 bases, 8 bases remained unmatched. The CDR3 loop spans 15 amino acids. CDR3 bases: TGTGCCAGCAGGCGGGCCCTAGCGGGGCACAATGAGCAGTTCTTC. Translation gives CASRRALAGHNEQFF.

There are a few counts of this clonotype. The CDR3 DNA sequence: TGTGCCATCAGGATTTCGGGACAGCGCGAGCAGTACTTC. Residues: CAIRISGQREQYF. The chain carries TRBV10-3 and TRBJ2-7; 7 bases agree with TRBD1. Trimming removed 6 bases from V and 6 bases from J; junction bases left unmatched: 8. This CDR3 is 13 amino acids long. Germline assignment: CDR1 ENHRY and CDR2 SYGVKD.

The rearrangement joins TRBV6-2 or TRBV6-3 to TRBJ2-7; no firm D call. This CDR3 comprises 14 residues. Trimming pared 6 bases from V and 1 base from J, leaving 13 bases between. Germline V gives CDR1 MNHEY, CDR2 SVGEGT. CDR3 region: CASSPLGISYEQYF. The CDR3 DNA follows: TGTGCCAGCAGCCCTCTAGGGATTTCCTACGAGCAGTACTTC.

The table lists this clonotype with a few counts. This sequence joins TRBV7-2 and TRBJ2-3, with D possibly being TRBD1 (7 bases). The CDR3 contains 17 residues. In germline, CDR1 is SGHTA, CDR2 FQGNSA. V lost 1 base to trimming and J lost 4 bases, with 18 bases between them. The CDR3 loop reads CASSLVVGQGEADTQYF. CDR3 sequence (DNA): TGTGCCAGCAGCTTAGTCGTCGGGCAGGGGGAGGCAGATACGCAGTATTTT.

The chain uses TRBV6-1 and TRBJ1-1; tentative D call: TRBD1 (6 bases). This CDR3 is built from 14 residues. V was shortened by 6 bases and J by 5 bases, with 16 bases between the two germline ends. Germline V gene sequence: CDR1 MNHNS, CDR2 SASEGT. The CDR3 sequence: CASREQGVGTEAFF. CDR3 bases: TGTGCCAGCAGAGAACAGGGCGTAGGGACTGAAGCTTTCTTT.

The chain couples TRBV10-3 to TRBJ1-5, with D perhaps matching TRBD1 (6 bases). Germline CDR1 reads ENHRY; CDR2 reads SYGVKD. The CDR3 spans 14 residues. V was pared by 3 bases and J by 5 bases, with 11 bases between. This chain's CDR3 is CAISERDTDQPQHF. The DNA of the CDR3 is TGTGCCATCAGTGAAAGGGACACCGATCAGCCCCAGCATTTT.

This clonotype was picked up many times. The chain joins TRBV10-3 to TRBJ2-1, with TRBD2 matching over 11 bases. Germline V CDR1 and CDR2: ENHRY, SYGVKD. The trim removed 11 bases at V and 7 bases at J, leaving 13 bases unmatched. The CDR3 has 15 amino acids. The CDR3 sequence: CAAKVAGGPVNEQFF. In DNA form, the CDR3 reads TGTGCCGCGAAGGTAGCGGGAGGGCCGGTGAATGAGCAGTTCTTC.

The table lists this clonotype with a count of one. The V and J genes are TRBV2 and TRBJ2-2; D may be TRBD2 (7 bases). Germline V gene lookup returns CDR1 SNHLY and CDR2 FYNNEI. V lost 8 bases to trimming and J lost 7 bases, with 14 bases between them. This CDR3 comprises 13 residues. This chain's CDR3 is CASVGGARGELFF. DNA for the CDR3: TGTGCCAGCGTTGGGGGGGCCCGCGGGGAGCTGTTTTTT.

This clonotype occurred a few times. This rearrangement joins TRBV5-1 to TRBJ1-1, with 7 positions matching TRBD1. Germline loops: CDR1 SGHRS, CDR2 YFSETQ. The CDR3 runs 14 residues. J gave up 3 bases and V 0 bases, and 2 bases lay outside the gene matches. The CDR3 sequence is CASSLGQGHTEAFF. The CDR3 DNA reads TGCGCCAGCAGCTTGGGACAGGGTCACACTGAAGCTTTCTTT.

This clonotype was detected a few times. The chain is built from TRBV29-1 and TRBJ2-4; D perhaps matches TRBD2 (5 bases). Trimming removed 7 bases at V and 7 bases at J, with 11 bases between. Germline CDR1 and CDR2: SQVTM and ANQGSEA. The CDR3 spans 11 residues. The CDR3 spells CSGSAVNIQYF. The CDR3 bases are TGCAGCGGTTCAGCGGTGAACATTCAGTACTTC.

In the case of this clonotype: With a much larger clone just one base away, this may be a read error. The chain uses TRBV7-2 and TRBJ2-7; 11 nucleotides align to TRBD2. V shed 5 bases, J shed 2 bases, and the junction held 2 bases outside the gene matches. Per germline, CDR1 SGHTA and CDR2 FQGNSA. The CDR3 runs 14 residues. In DNA, the CDR3 is TGTGCCAGCAGCCCGGGACTAGCGGCCTACGAGCAGTACTTC. Encoded protein: CASSPGLAAYEQYF. Combining the CDR3 with reference TRBV7-2 and TRBJ2-7 gives the whole variable domain GAGVSQSPSNKVTEKGKDVELRCDPISGHTALYWYRQSLGQGLEFLIYFQGNSAPDKSGLPSDRFSAERTGGSVSTLTIQRTQQEDSAVYLCASSPGLAAYEQYFGPGTRLTVT.

There are a few counts of this clonotype. The chain joins TRBV20-1 to TRBJ2-1, with D tentatively TRBD2 (5 bases). This CDR3 spans 13 amino acids. The germline V gene has CDR1 DFQATT and CDR2 SNEGSKA (reference sequence). The V gene lost 6 bases and the J gene lost 6 bases, with 15 bases spanning the gap. CDR3 coding DNA: TGCAGTGCGGGTGGGCTAGAGGGCAATGAGCAGTTCTTC. It is translated as CSAGGLEGNEQFF.

J is TRBJ2-7 and V is TRBV20-1; D gene unclear. Trimming cost V 1 base and J 5 bases, with 18 bases left between them. The length of the CDR3 is 15 residues. Germline CDR1 reads DFQATT; CDR2 reads SNEGSKA (reference sequence). Here the CDR3 DNA reads TGCAGTGCTAGAGTATGGGGTGTTGCTCGCCACGAGCAGTACTTC. Translated, it gives CSARVWGVARHEQYF.

The chain has TRBV12-3 or TRBV12-4 and TRBJ2-1; the match to TRBD2 covers 8 bases. V gave up 7 bases and J gave up 15 bases; unmatched junction bases: 11. The CDR3 is made up of 12 amino acids. The chain's CDR3 is CASTRFGGELFF. CDR3 DNA sequence: TGTGCCAGCACCCGATTCGGGGGGGAACTGTTCTTC.

The chain is built from TRBV12-3 or TRBV12-4 and TRBJ1-2; tentative D call: TRBD1 (5 bases). The CDR3 consists of 12 residues. V was cut by 5 bases and J by 4 bases, with 8 bases left in between. The CDR3 DNA sequence: TGTGCCAGCAGTGACAGCTTCTATGGCTACACCTTC. Amino acid sequence: CASSDSFYGYTF.

This clonotype was seen a few times. The CDR3 here is CSATDGTARTDTQYF. The CDR3 coding sequence is TGCAGTGCCACGGATGGGACAGCTCGGACAGATACGCAGTATTTT. V and J are TRBV20-1 and TRBJ2-3, with 7 bases matching TRBD1. Unmatched junction bases numbered 12, after V lost 6 bases and J lost 3 bases. The CDR3 sequence is 15 residues long. Looked up from germline, CDR1 is DFQATT and CDR2 is SNEGSKA (reference sequence).

V gene TRBV7-9 combines with J gene TRBJ2-2; D is perhaps TRBD1 (6 bases). The germline V and J ends were trimmed by 7 bases and 3 bases, with 12 bases remaining between them. Germline values: CDR1 SEHNR, CDR2 FQNEAQ (reference sequence). The CDR3 is 14 residues long. The CDR3 reads CASKQGTYTGELFF. CDR3 nucleotides: TGTGCCAGCAAACAGGGTACATACACCGGGGAGCTGTTTTTT.

The chain carries TRBV4-3 and TRBJ2-2, with 9 positions matching TRBD1. The CDR3 spans 16 residues. The ends lost 3 bases at V and 6 bases at J; junction bases unmatched: 8. Germline V gives CDR1 LGHNA, CDR2 YSLEER. Written as DNA, the CDR3 is TGCGCCAGCAGCCACCTACAGGGGGCGCATTCCGGGGAGCTGTTTTTT. This sequence encodes CASSHLQGAHSGELFF.

The CDR3, as DNA: TGCGCCAGCAGCCTCGATCAGACGGGAGGTGAGCAGTTCTTC. Protein product: CASSLDQTGGEQFF. This rearrangement joins TRBV5-1 to TRBJ2-1; 7 bases fit TRBD2. Germline V CDR1 and CDR2: SGHRS, YFSETQ. V trimming: 4 bases; J trimming: 9 bases; junction bases outside the gene matches: 10. The CDR3 contains 14 residues. The full variable domain, its missing parts supplied by reference TRBV5-1 and TRBJ2-1, is KAGVTQTPRYLIKTRGQQVTLSCSPISGHRSVSWYQQTPGQGLQFLFEYFSETQRNKGNFPGRFSGRQFSNSRSEMNVSTLELGDSALYLCASSLDQTGGEQFFGPGTRLTVL.

The chain combines TRBV28 with TRBJ2-2, with D possibly being TRBD1 or TRBD2 (5 bases each). The CDR3 is made up of 17 amino acids. The germline V gene has CDR1 MDHEN and CDR2 SYDVKM. The V end was cut by 6 bases, the J end by 5 bases, with 22 bases between. The CDR3 DNA reads TGTGCCAGCAGACTAAGCGCTGGGGGACCGAGGACCGGGGAGCTGTTTTTT. Encoded protein: CASRLSAGGPRTGELFF. Looking up the rest from reference TRBV28 and TRBJ2-2 gives the full variable domain: DVKVTQSSRYLVKRTGEKVFLECVQDMDHENMFWYRQDPGLGLRLIYFSYDVKMKEKGDIPEGYSVSREKKERFSLILESASTNQTSMYLCASRLSAGGPRTGELFFGEGSRLTVL.

This clonotype was seen a handful of times. The chain has TRBV6-1 and TRBJ2-3; 9 bases are a match to TRBD2. J lost 3 bases, V lost 7 bases, and 8 bases had no gene match. This CDR3 region has 15 residues. Germline CDR1 MNHNS, CDR2 SASEGT. CDR3 DNA: TGTGCCAGCAAGCGGACTAGCGCGAGTACAGATACGCAGTATTTT. Translation gives CASKRTSASTDTQYF.

This clonotype turned up a few times. The chain couples TRBV7-9 to TRBJ1-4, with D uncertain. Germline values: CDR1 SEHNR, CDR2 FQNEAQ (reference sequence). Trimming took off 2 bases at V and 8 bases at J, with 15 bases between the two ends. The CDR3 has 15 amino acids. The CDR3 DNA is TGTGCCAGCAGCTTACCACTCCTCCAGAAGGAAAAACTGTTTTTT. It specifies CASSLPLLQKEKLFF.

The chain links TRBV4-2 to TRBJ1-1, with D possibly TRBD1 on 5 matching bases. Trimming pared 3 bases from V and 1 base from J, leaving 9 bases between. This CDR3 contains 14 residues. CDR1 is LGHNA and CDR2 is YNFKEQ in the germline V gene. DNA of the CDR3: TGTGCCAGCAGCCACTACGGACAGAACACTGAAGCTTTCTTT. Its translation is CASSHYGQNTEAFF.

This clonotype was recorded only once. The chain is built from TRBV4-1 and TRBJ2-1; 9 bases match TRBD2. CDR1 MGHRA and CDR2 YSYEKL come from the germline V gene. The junction had 7 bases not matched to a gene; V was cut back by 1 base and J by 9 bases. The CDR3 consists of 15 residues. CDR3 loop: CASSQALAGKGEQFF. The CDR3 DNA sequence: TGCGCCAGCAGCCAAGCTCTAGCGGGAAAGGGTGAGCAGTTCTTC.

This chain links TRBV11-1 with TRBJ2-5, with TRBD1 matching over 11 bases. CDR1 is SGHAT, CDR2 FQDESV, per germline (reference sequence). Unmatched junction bases numbered 11, after V lost 0 bases and J lost 5 bases. This CDR3 comprises 18 residues. The CDR3 sequence: CASSLAPSRTGGMETQYF. The CDR3 DNA follows: TGTGCCAGCAGCTTAGCGCCGTCAAGGACAGGGGGCATGGAGACCCAGTACTTC. Looking up the rest from reference TRBV11-1 and TRBJ2-5 gives the full variable domain: EAEVAQSPRYKITEKSQAVAFWCDPISGHATLYWYRQILGQGPELLVQFQDESVVDDSQLPKDRFSAERLKGVDSTLKIQPAELGDSAMYLCASSLAPSRTGGMETQYFGPGTRLLVL.

This clonotype has a handful of counts. The V call is TRBV29-1, the J call TRBJ2-1; no clear D gene. Trimming removed 1 base at V and 6 bases at J, with 16 bases between. This CDR3 spans 15 amino acids. CDR1 and CDR2 from the germline V gene are SQVTM and ANQGSEA. CDR3 sequence (DNA): TGCAGCGTTGAAGTCGGTAGGCCCTTCGGCAATGAGCAGTTCTTC. This encodes CSVEVGRPFGNEQFF.